Listed below are T cell receptor beta chains from one sample, sequenced in a study of CD8 T cells in ankylosing spondylitis. TCRdb ran MiXCR on the 5' RACE reads and lists one entry per CDR3 protein. This sample has over 130,000 distinct CDR3 sequences, with under 45% found just once. Source material: synovial fluid, either unsorted or a sorted T cell fraction (not recorded which). These receptor sequences come from a male donor with ankylosing spondylitis. Each CDR3 is given with its conserved first and last residue. A D gene is named only where the DNA matches it firmly. Where a row states a size, it is once, few, many or the class of an expanded clone; other rows omit it.

few,NA,TRBV2,TRBJ1-1,TGTGCCAGCCTCATCGAAGCGGAGGACAGTCCAGGGTTGAACACTGAAGCTTTCTTT,CASLIEAEDSPGLNTEAFF
NA,NA,TRBV6-2/TRBV6-3,TRBJ1-2,TGTGCCGGAGGGCGGTTCTATGGCTACACCTTC,CAGGRFYGYTF
NA,NA,TRBV28,TRBJ2-3,TGTGCCAGCAGTGACCAGGACCCCACAGATACGCAGTATTTT,CASSDQDPTDTQYF
NA,TRBD1,TRBV6-5,TRBJ1-4,TGTGCCAGCAGTTACCAGGGGCACCGACAGGGTTATGAAAAACTGTTTTTT,CASSYQGHRQGYEKLFF
NA,TRBD2,TRBV15,TRBJ2-7,TGTGCCACCAGCAGAGCTACTAGCGGGGTCTACGAGCAGTACTTC,CATSRATSGVYEQYF
NA,NA,TRBV28,TRBJ1-6,TGTGCCAGCAGTCCGAGTGTCTCCTATAATTCACCCCTCCACTTT,CASSPSVSYNSPLHF
NA,NA,TRBV6-2/TRBV6-3,TRBJ2-3,TGTGCCACCTACCGGCCGGGGCGCGGCACAGATACGCAGTATTTT,CATYRPGRGTDTQYF
NA,TRBD2,TRBV12-3/TRBV12-4,TRBJ2-1,TGTGCCAGCTCGGGACTAGCGGGAGTGAGTGAGCAGTTCTTC,CASSGLAGVSEQFF
many,TRBD2,TRBV7-9,TRBJ2-1,TGTGCCAGCAGGCTGGGACTAGATACCGACCAGTTCTTC,CASRLGLDTDQFF
many,TRBD2,TRBV24-1,TRBJ2-3,TGTGCCACAAGGACTAGCAGAGACACAGATACGCAGTATTTT,CATRTSRDTDTQYF
NA,TRBD2,TRBV20-1,TRBJ2-5,TGCAGTGCTAGAGAAGCGGGGGAGCAGACCCAGTACTTC,CSAREAGEQTQYF
NA,NA,TRBV3-1,TRBJ2-1,TGTGCCAGCAGCCAGGGCGGGGCGGACCTCTACAATGAGCAGTTCTTC,CASSQGGADLYNEQFF
NA,TRBD2,TRBV7-9,TRBJ2-7,TGTGCCAGCAGCTTAGGACTAGCGGCGCCCTACGAGCAGTACTTC,CASSLGLAAPYEQYF
many,NA,TRBV6-1,TRBJ2-1,TGTGCCAGCACCCCTAGCGCCTCCTACAATGAGCAGTTCTTC,CASTPSASYNEQFF
NA,NA,TRBV20-1,TRBJ2-7,TGCAGTGCCCCAAGAGGCCGCGAGCAGTACTTC,CSAPRGREQYF
NA,NA,TRBV3-1,TRBJ2-1,TGTGCCAGCAGCCAAGAGGCGTCTAGCACCTACAATGAGCAGTTCTTC,CASSQEASSTYNEQFF
NA,NA,TRBV12-3/TRBV12-4,TRBJ2-2,TGTGCCAGCAGTTATCCCCGGGGGACTGAAACGTTCACCGGGGAGCTGTTTTTT,CASSYPRGTETFTGELFF
once,TRBD2,TRBV28,TRBJ2-5,TGTGCCAGCAGCTCGAGGACTAGCGGGAGGATAGAGGAGACCCAGTACTTC,CASSSRTSGRIEETQYF
few,NA,TRBV5-1,TRBJ2-7,TGCGCCAGCAGCTTGGGGCGGCTGTCCTCCTACGAGCAGTACTTC,CASSLGRLSSYEQYF
few,TRBD2,TRBV29-1,TRBJ2-1,TGCAGCGTTGAATACGGGGGGGCAGGTGAGCAGTTCTTC,CSVEYGGAGEQFF
few,TRBD1,TRBV7-9,TRBJ2-1,TGTGCCAGCAGCTTGACAGGGGGTAATGAGCAGTTCTTC,CASSLTGGNEQFF
NA,NA,TRBV7-2,TRBJ2-7,TGTGCCAGCAGCACCGGGACATCCAAGGAGCAGTACTTC,CASSTGTSKEQYF
NA,TRBD1,TRBV7-9,TRBJ1-2,TGTGCCAGCAGCCTAGGGACAGGGGGCGATGGCTACACCTTC,CASSLGTGGDGYTF
NA,NA,TRBV10-3,TRBJ2-7,TGTGCCATCAGGAAGACAGTTTACGAGCAGTACTTC,CAIRKTVYEQYF
many,TRBD2,TRBV7-9,TRBJ2-1,TGTGCCAGCAGCTTCGGGTCGGGGGGGCTCAATGAGCAGTTCTTC,CASSFGSGGLNEQFF
NA,TRBD2,TRBV5-6,TRBJ2-1,TGTGCCAGCAGCCCCCAAGGGCTAGCGGGGGGTCTCTCCTACAATGAGCAGTTCTTC,CASSPQGLAGGLSYNEQFF
NA,NA,TRBV15,TRBJ2-4,TGTGCCACCAGCAGGGCGCAGGGAGCCAAAAACATTCAGTACTTC,CATSRAQGAKNIQYF
once,NA,TRBV7-9,TRBJ1-1,TGTGCCAGCAGCTTACGGGAGGGGGGGTTGAACACTGAAGCTTTCTTT,CASSLREGGLNTEAFF
NA,NA,TRBV27,TRBJ2-6,TGTGCCAGCAGTTTGACACGGGGTCACACCTCTGGGGCCAACGTCCTGACTTTC,CASSLTRGHTSGANVLTF
few,NA,TRBV27,TRBJ2-5,TGTGCCACCGCCCACTCTCAGGGGTTTGGCCAGTACTTC,CATAHSQGFGQYF
many,NA,TRBV20-1,TRBJ2-5,TGCAGTGCTAGACAATCTTGGGACGCAGGGGCCCAGTACTTC,CSARQSWDAGAQYF
NA,TRBD2,TRBV12-3/TRBV12-4,TRBJ2-1,TGTGCCAGCAGCCAGAGCGGGGTCTACAATGAGCAGTTCTTC,CASSQSGVYNEQFF
NA,NA,TRBV10-3,TRBJ2-1,TGTGCCATCGGAGATGGGAATGAGCAGTTCTTC,CAIGDGNEQFF
NA,NA,TRBV3-1,TRBJ1-1,TGTGCCAGCAGCGAAACAGGGTTTCCTGAAGCTTTCTTT,CASSETGFPEAFF
many,NA,TRBV2,TRBJ2-7,TGTGCCAGCTCCTACACTTTAGGGACCTACGAGCAGTACTTC,CASSYTLGTYEQYF
few,NA,TRBV6-2/TRBV6-3,TRBJ2-7,TGTGCCAGCAGTTACTCCTCGGGGGGCAACGAGCAGTACTTC,CASSYSSGGNEQYF
NA,TRBD1,TRBV12-3/TRBV12-4,TRBJ2-1,TGTGCCAGCACCCTCACCGGGACAGGGCCCTACAATGAGCAGTTCTTC,CASTLTGTGPYNEQFF
NA,TRBD2,TRBV27,TRBJ2-7,TGTGCCAGCAGAGGTCTAGCGGGGTACGAGCAGTACTTC,CASRGLAGYEQYF
NA,NA,TRBV3-1,TRBJ1-5,TGTGCCAGCAGCCAAGATCCGGGGTATCAGCCCCAGCATTTT,CASSQDPGYQPQHF
NA,NA,TRBV7-9,TRBJ2-7,TGTGCCACCAAAGCCGGGTACGAGCAGTACTTC,CATKAGYEQYF
few,TRBD2,TRBV27,TRBJ2-5,TGTGCCAGCAGTTACCGCGGGGGGATGGAGACCCAGTACTTC,CASSYRGGMETQYF
NA,NA,TRBV7-2,TRBJ2-3,TGTGCCAGCAGCTTAGGGCTTCAGCCCGTCACTAGCACAGATACGCAGTATTTT,CASSLGLQPVTSTDTQYF
NA,NA,TRBV12-3/TRBV12-4,TRBJ2-7,TGTGCCAGCAGTTTACTCAATACGAGCTCCTACGAGCAGTACTTC,CASSLLNTSSYEQYF
NA,NA,TRBV5-1,TRBJ1-2,TGCGCCAGCAGCTTCGGGTACTATGGCTACACCTTC,CASSFGYYGYTF
NA,TRBD2,TRBV12-3/TRBV12-4,TRBJ2-4,TGTGCCAGCAGTTTAGGGGGAGGGCCGGGTGGAAACATTCAGTACTTC,CASSLGGGPGGNIQYF
few,TRBD2,TRBV27,TRBJ2-7,TGTGCCAGCCGCCGGACTAGCTCCATGAAGCAGTACTTC,CASRRTSSMKQYF